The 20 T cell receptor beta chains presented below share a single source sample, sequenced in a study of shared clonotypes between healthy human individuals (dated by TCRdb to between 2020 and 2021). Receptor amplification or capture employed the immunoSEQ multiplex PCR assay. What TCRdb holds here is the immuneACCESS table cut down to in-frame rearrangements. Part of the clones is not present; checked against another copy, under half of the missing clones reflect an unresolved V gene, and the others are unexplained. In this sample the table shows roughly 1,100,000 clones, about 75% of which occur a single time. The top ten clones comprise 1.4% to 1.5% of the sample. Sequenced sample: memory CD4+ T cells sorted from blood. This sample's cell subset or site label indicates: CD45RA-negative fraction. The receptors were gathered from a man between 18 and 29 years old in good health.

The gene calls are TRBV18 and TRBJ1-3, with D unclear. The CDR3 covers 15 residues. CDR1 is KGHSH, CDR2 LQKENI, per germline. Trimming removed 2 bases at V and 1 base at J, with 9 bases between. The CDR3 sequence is CASSPEVNSGNTIYF. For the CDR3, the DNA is TGTGCCAGCTCACCAGAGGTAAATTCTGGAAACACCATATATTTT.

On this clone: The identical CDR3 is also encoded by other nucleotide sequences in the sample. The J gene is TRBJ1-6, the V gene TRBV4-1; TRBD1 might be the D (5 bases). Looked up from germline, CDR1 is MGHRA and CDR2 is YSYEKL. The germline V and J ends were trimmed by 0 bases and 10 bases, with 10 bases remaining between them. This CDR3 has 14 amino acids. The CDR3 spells CASSQDRGVSPLHF. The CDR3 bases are TGCGCCAGCAGCCAAGATCGGGGGGTCTCACCCCTCCACTTT.

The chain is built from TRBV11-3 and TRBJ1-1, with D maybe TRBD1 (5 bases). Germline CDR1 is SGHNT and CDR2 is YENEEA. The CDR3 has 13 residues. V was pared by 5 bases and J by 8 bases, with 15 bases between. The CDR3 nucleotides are TGTGCCAGCAGCCTGGACAACCTGGGCGAAGCTTTCTTT. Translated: CASSLDNLGEAFF.

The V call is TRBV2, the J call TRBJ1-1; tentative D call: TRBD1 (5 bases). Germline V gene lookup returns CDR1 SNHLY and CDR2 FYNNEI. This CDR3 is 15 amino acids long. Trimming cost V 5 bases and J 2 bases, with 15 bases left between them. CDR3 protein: CASSTTGGGNTEAFF. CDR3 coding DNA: TGTGCCAGCAGTACTACAGGTGGGGGAAACACTGAAGCTTTCTTT.

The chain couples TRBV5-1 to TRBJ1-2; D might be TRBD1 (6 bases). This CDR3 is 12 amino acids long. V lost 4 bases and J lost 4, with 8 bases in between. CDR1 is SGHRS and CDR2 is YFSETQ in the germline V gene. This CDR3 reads CASSRDTYGYTF. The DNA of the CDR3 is TGCGCCAGCAGCCGGGACACCTATGGCTACACCTTC.

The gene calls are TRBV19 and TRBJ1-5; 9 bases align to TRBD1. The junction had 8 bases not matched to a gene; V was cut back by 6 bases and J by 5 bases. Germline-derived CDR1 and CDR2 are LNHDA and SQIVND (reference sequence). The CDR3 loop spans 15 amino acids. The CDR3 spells CASSSGQGSYQPQHF. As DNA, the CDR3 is TGTGCCAGTAGCTCGGGACAGGGATCGTATCAGCCCCAGCATTTT. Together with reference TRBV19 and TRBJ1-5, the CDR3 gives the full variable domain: DGGITQSPKYLFRKEGQNVTLSCEQNLNHDAMYWYRQDPGQGLRLIYYSQIVNDFQKGDIAEGYSVSREKKESFPLTVTSAQKNPTAFYLCASSSGQGSYQPQHFGDGTRLSIL.

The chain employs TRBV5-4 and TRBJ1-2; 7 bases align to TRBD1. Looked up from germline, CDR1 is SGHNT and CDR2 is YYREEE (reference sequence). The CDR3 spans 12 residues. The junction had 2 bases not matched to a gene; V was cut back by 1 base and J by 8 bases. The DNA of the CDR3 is TGTGCCAGCAGCTTGCTGGGACAGGGCTACACCTTC. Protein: CASSLLGQGYTF.

For the CDR3, the DNA is TGTGCCAGCAGCTTAGGCGGGACAGCCAATTCACCCCTCCACTTT. Translated, it gives CASSLGGTANSPLHF. The chain carries TRBV7-9 and TRBJ1-6; 7 bases agree with TRBD1. Germline trimming cut 1 base from V and 7 bases from J; bases unmatched to any gene: 4. The CDR3 is 15 amino acids. Germline CDR1 reads SEHNR; CDR2 reads FQNEAQ (reference sequence). The full variable domain, with the rest looked up from reference TRBV7-9 and TRBJ1-6, is DTGVSQNPRHKITKRGQNVTFRCDPISEHNRLYWYRQTLGQGPEFLTYFQNEAQLEKSRLLSDRFSAERPKGSFSTLEIQRTEQGDSAMYLCASSLGGTANSPLHFGNGTRLTVT.

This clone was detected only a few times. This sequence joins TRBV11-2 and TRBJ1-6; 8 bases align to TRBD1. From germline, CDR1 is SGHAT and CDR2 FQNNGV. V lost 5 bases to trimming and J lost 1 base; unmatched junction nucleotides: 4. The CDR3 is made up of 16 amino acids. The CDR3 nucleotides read TGTGCCAGCAGCCCGACAGGGGCGTCCTATAATTCACCCCTCCACTTT. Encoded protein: CASSPTGASYNSPLHF.

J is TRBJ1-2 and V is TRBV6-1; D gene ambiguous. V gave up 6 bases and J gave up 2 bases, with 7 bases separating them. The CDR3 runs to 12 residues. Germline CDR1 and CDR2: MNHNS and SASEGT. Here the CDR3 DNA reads TGTGCCAGCAGCTTGGGAAACTATGGCTACACCTTC. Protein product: CASSLGNYGYTF.

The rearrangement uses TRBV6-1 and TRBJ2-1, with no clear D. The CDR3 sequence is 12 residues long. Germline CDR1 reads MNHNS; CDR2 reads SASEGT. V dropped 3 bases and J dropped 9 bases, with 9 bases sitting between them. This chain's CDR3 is CASSDTNREQFF. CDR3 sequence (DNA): TGTGCCAGCAGTGATACGAACCGTGAGCAGTTCTTC.

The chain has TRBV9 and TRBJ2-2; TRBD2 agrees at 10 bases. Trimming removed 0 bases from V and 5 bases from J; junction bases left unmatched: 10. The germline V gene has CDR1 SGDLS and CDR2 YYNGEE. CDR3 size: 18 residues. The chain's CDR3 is CASSVAASGRGRTGELFF. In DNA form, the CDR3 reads TGTGCCAGCAGCGTAGCGGCTAGCGGGAGAGGCCGGACCGGGGAGCTGTTTTTT.

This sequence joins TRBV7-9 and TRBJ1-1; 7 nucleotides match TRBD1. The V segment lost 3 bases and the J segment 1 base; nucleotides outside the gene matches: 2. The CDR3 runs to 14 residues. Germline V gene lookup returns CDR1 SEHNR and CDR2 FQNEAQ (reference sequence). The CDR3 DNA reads TGTGCCAGCAGCTTGACAGGGACGAACACTGAAGCTTTCTTT. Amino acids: CASSLTGTNTEAFF.

In nucleotides, the CDR3 is TGCGCCACAGACCGGGCCAAGATAAATCAGCCCCAGCATTTT. Its protein is CATDRAKINQPQHF. The chain has TRBV10-1 and TRBJ1-5; unclear D gene. The germline CDR1 and CDR2 sequences are WNHNN and SYGVQD (reference sequence). The length of the CDR3 is 14 residues. V lost 10 bases and J lost 4, with 17 bases in between.

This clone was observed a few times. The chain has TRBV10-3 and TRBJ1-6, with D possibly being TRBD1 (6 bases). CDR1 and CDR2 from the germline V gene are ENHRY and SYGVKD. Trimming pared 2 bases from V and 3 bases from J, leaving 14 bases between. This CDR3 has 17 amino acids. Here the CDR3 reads CAISERLTGNYNSPLHF. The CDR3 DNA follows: TGTGCCATCAGTGAGCGATTGACAGGCAACTATAATTCACCCCTCCACTTT.

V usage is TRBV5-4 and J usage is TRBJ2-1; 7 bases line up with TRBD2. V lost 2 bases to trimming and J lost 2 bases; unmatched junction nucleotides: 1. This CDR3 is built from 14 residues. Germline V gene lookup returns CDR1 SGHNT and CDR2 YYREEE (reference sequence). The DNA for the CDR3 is TGTGCCAGCAGCTTTAGCGGGCCCTACAATGAGCAGTTCTTC. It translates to CASSFSGPYNEQFF. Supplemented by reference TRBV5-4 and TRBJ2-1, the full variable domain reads ETGVTQSPTHLIKTRGQQVTLRCSSQSGHNTVSWYQQALGQGPQFIFQYYREEENGRGNFPPRFSGLQFPNYSSELNVNALELDDSALYLCASSFSGPYNEQFFGPGTRLTVL.

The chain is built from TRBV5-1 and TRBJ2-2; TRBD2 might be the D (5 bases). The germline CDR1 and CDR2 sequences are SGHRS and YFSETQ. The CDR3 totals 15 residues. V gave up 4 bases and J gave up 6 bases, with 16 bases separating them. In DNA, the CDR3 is TGCGCCAGCAGCACCGACAAACTAGGCGCCGGGGAGCTGTTTTTT. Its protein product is CASSTDKLGAGELFF.

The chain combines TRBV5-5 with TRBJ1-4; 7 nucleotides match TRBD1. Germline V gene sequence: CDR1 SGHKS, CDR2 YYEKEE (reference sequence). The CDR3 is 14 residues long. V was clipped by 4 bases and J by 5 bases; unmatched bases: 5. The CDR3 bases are TGTGCCAGCAGCCGTAGACAGGGAAATGAAAAACTGTTTTTT. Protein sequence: CASSRRQGNEKLFF.

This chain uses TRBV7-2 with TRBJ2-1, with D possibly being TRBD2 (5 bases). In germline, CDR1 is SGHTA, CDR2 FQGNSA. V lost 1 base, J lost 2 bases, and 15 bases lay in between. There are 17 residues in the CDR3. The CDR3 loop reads CASSLGGSGSAYNEQFF. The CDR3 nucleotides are TGTGCCAGCAGCTTAGGAGGCTCGGGGAGCGCCTACAATGAGCAGTTCTTC.

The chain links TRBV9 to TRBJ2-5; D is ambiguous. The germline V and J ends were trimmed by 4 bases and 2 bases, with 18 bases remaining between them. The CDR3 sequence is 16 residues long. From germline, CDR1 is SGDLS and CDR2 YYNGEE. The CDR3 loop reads CASSPRLVASQETQYF. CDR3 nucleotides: TGTGCCAGCAGCCCGCGTTTGGTAGCCTCTCAAGAGACCCAGTACTTC.